This T cell receptor (beta chain) emerged from a study of technical replicates of blood from several donors. The CDR3 runs to 13 residues. Trimming took 6 bases from V and 2 from J, leaving 14 bases between them. Germline assignment: CDR1 SQVTM and CDR2 ANQGSEA. Generated by immunoSEQ multiplex PCR, the TCRdb table keeps only in-frame clones and is missing some. This repertoire shows some 77,000 clones, approximately 83% found once; its top ten account for approximately 5%. Sequences were obtained from PBMCs. This TCR was sampled from a human donor in good health. Some clones in this sample may be carry-over from other donors' samples. The chain carries TRBV29-1 and TRBJ2-7; maybe TRBD2 (5 bases). CDR3: CSVAQRLTYEQYF. In nucleotides, the CDR3 is TGCAGCGTAGCCCAGCGGTTAACCTACGAGCAGTACTTC.